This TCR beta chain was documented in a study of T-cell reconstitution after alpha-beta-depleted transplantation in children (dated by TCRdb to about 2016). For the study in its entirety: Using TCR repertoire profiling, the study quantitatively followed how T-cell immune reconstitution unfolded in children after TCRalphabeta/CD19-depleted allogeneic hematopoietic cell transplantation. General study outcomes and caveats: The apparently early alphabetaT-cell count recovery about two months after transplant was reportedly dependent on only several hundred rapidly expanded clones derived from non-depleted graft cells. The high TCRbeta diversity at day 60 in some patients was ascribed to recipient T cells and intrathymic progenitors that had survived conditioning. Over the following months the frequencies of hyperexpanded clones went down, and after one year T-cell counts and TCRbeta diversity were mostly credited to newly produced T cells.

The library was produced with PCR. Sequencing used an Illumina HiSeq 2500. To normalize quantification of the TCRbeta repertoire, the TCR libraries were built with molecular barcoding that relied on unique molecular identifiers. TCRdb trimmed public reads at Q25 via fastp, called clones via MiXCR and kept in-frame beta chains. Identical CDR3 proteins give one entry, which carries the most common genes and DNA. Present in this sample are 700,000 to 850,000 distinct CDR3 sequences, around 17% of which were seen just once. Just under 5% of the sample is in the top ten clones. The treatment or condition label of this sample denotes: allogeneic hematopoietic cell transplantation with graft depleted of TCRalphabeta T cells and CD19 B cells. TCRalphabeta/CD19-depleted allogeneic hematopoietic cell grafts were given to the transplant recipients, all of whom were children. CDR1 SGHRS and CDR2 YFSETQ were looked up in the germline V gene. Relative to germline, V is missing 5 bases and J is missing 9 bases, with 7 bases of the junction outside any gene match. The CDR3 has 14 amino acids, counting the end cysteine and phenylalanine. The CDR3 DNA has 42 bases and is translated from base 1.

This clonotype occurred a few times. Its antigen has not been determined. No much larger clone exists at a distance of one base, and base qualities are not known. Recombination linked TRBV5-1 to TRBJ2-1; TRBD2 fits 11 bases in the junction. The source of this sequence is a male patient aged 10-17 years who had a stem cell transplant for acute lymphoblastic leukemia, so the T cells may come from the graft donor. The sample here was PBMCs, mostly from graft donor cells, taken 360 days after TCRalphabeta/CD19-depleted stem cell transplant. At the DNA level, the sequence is TGCGCCAGCAGTGTGGGGCTAGCGGGAGGTGAGCAGTTCTTC. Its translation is CASSVGLAGGEQFF.